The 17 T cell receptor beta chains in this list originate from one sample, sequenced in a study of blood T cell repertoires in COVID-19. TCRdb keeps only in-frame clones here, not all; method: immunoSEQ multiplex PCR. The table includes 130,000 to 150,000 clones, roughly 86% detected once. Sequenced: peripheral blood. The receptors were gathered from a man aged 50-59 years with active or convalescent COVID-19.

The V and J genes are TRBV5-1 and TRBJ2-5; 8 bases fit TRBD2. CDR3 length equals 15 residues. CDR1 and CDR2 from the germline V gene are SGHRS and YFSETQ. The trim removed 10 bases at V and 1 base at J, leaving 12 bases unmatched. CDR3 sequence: CAPRDGGGPQETQYF. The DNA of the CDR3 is TGCGCCCCCCGCGACGGGGGGGGCCCCCAAGAGACCCAGTACTTC.

Here the CDR3 reads CASSRTGSGGGAFF. As DNA, the CDR3 is TGTGCCAGCAGCCGAACAGGGTCCGGGGGGGGAGCTTTCTTT. The chain links TRBV28 to TRBJ1-1; D might be TRBD1 (6 bases). CDR3 length: 14 residues. From germline, CDR1 is MDHEN and CDR2 SYDVKM. The V gene lost 6 bases and the J gene lost 10 bases, with 21 bases spanning the gap. Filled out from reference TRBV28 and TRBJ1-1, the complete variable domain reads DVKVTQSSRYLVKRTGEKVFLECVQDMDHENMFWYRQDPGLGLRLIYFSYDVKMKEKGDIPEGYSVSREKKERFSLILESASTNQTSMYLCASSRTGSGGGAFFGQGTRLTVV.

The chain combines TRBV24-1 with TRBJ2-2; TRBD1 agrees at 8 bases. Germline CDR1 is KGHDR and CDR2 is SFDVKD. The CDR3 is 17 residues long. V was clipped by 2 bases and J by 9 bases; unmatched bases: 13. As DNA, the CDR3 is TGTGCCACCAGTGATTACAGAGGACAGGGAAGGAGCCGGGAGCTGTTTTTT. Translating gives CATSDYRGQGRSRELFF.

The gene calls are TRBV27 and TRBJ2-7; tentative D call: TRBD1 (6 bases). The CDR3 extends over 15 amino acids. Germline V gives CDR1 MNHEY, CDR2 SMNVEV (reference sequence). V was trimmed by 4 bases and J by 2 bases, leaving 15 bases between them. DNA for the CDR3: TGTGCCAGCAGTTCCTACCCAGGGGCCACCTACGAGCAGTACTTC. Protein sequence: CASSSYPGATYEQYF.

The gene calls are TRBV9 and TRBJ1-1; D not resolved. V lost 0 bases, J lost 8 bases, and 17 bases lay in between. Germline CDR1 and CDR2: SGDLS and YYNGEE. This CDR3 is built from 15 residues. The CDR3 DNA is TGTGCCAGCAGCGTAGCCCCGGCCAGGCCCGCAGAAGCTTTCTTT. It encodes CASSVAPARPAEAFF.

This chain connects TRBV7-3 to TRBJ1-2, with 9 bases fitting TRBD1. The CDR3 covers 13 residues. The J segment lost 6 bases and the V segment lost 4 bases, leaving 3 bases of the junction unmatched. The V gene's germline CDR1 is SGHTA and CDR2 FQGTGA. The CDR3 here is CASSSGTGNGYTF. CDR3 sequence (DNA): TGTGCCAGCAGCTCCGGGACAGGGAATGGCTACACCTTC.

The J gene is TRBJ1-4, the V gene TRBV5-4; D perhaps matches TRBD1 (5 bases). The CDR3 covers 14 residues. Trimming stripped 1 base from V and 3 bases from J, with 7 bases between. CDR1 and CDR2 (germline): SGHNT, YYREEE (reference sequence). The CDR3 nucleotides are TGTGCCAGCAGCTTGCGGGGGGCTAATGAAAAACTGTTTTTT. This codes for CASSLRGANEKLFF.

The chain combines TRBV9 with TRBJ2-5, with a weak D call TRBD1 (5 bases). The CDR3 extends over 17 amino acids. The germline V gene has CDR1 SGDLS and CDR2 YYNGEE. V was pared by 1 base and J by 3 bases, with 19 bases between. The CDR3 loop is CASSVYPLPTEKETQYF. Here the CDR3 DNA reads TGTGCCAGCAGCGTATACCCTCTCCCGACAGAAAAAGAGACCCAGTACTTC.

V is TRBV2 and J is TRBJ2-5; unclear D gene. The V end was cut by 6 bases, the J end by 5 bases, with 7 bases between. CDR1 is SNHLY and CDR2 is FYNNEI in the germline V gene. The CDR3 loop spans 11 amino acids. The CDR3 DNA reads TGTGCCAGCAGGGCATATGAGACCCAGTACTTC. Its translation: CASRAYETQYF. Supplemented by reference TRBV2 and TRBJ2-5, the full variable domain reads EPEVTQTPSHQVTQMGQEVILRCVPISNHLYFYWYRQILGQKVEFLVSFYNNEISEKSEIFDDQFSVERPDGSNFTLKIRSTKLEDSAMYFCASRAYETQYFGPGTRLLVL.

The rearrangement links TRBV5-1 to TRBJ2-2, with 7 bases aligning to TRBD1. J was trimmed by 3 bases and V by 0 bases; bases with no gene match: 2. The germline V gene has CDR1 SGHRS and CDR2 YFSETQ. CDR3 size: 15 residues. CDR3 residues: CASSLGTGDTGELFF. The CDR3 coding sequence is TGCGCCAGCAGCTTGGGGACAGGCGACACCGGGGAGCTGTTTTTT.

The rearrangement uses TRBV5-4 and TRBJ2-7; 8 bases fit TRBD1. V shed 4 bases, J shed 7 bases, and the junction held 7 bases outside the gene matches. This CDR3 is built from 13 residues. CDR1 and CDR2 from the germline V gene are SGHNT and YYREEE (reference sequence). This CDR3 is CASSPGQGIEQYF. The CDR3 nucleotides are TGTGCCAGCAGCCCCGGACAGGGTATAGAGCAGTACTTC. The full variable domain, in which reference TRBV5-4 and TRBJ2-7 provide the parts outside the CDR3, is ETGVTQSPTHLIKTRGQQVTLRCSSQSGHNTVSWYQQALGQGPQFIFQYYREEENGRGNFPPRFSGLQFPNYSSELNVNALELDDSALYLCASSPGQGIEQYFGPGTRLTVT.

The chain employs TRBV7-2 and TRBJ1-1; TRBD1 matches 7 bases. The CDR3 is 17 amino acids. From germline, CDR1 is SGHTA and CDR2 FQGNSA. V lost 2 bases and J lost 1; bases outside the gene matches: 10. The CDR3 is CASSLRGPQTGNTEAFF. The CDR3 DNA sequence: TGTGCCAGCAGCTTAAGGGGGCCTCAGACGGGGAACACTGAAGCTTTCTTT.

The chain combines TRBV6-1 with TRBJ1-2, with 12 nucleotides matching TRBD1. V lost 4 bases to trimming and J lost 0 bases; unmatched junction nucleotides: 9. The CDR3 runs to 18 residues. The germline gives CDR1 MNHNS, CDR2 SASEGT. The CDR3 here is CASSGGPGQGATNYGYTF. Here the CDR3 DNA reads TGTGCCAGCAGTGGGGGCCCGGGACAGGGGGCTACTAACTATGGCTACACCTTC.

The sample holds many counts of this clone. CDR3 bases: TGTGCCACCAGCAGAGATCGGGGGTTGAGCTCTGGAAACACCATATATTTT. Its protein product is CATSRDRGLSSGNTIYF. The chain links TRBV15 to TRBJ1-3; possible D gene TRBD1, 5 bases. Deletions cut 0 bases from V and 0 bases from J, with 12 bases between. This CDR3 is built from 17 residues. Looked up from germline, CDR1 is LNHNV and CDR2 is YYDKDF (reference sequence).

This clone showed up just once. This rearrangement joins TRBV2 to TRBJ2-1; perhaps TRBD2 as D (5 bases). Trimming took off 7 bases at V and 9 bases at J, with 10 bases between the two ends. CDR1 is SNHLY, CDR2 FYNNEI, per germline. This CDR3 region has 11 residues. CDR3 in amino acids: CASTISGEQFF. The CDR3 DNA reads TGTGCCAGCACTATAAGCGGTGAGCAGTTCTTC.

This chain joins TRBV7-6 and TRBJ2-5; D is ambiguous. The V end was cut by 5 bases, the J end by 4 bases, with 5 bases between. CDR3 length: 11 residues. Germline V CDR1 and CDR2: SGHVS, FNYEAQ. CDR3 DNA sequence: TGTGCCAGCAGCACCGGAGAGACCCAGTACTTC. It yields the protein CASSTGETQYF.

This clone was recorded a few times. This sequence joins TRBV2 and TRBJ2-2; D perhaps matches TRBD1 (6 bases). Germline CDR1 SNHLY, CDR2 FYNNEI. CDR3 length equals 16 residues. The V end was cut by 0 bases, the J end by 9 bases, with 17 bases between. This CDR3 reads CASSEAQGTDAWELFF. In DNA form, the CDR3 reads TGTGCCAGCAGTGAAGCGCAGGGGACCGATGCTTGGGAGCTGTTTTTT.